Listed below are T cell receptor beta chains from one sample, sequenced in a study of radiotherapy plus CTLA-4 blockade in lung cancer. TCRdb's copy holds only in-frame clones and misses some; the assay was immunoSEQ multiplex PCR. The data contain over 70,000 clones, around 88% of them singletons. This material consisted of peripheral blood, taken from a patient treated with radiotherapy plus ipilimumab. These TCRs come from a human donor with non-small cell lung cancer who had a partial response to radiotherapy plus ipilimumab. The CDR3 runs from the conserved cysteine through the conserved F or W. The D gene is left open where the match is weak. Clone size is stated in some rows and not others, as once, few, many or a class when expanded.

J gene: TRBJ2-3; D gene: -; clone size: -; V gene: TRBV2; CDR3 protein: CASSAAGNARTDTQYF; CDR3 DNA: TGTGCCAGCAGTGCGGCGGGTAACGCACGGACAGATACGCAGTATTTT
J gene: TRBJ2-5; D gene: TRBD2; clone size: -; V gene: TRBV19; CDR3 protein: CASSIGTSGRQETQYF; CDR3 DNA: TGTGCCAGTAGTATTGGGACTAGCGGGAGGCAAGAGACCCAGTACTTC
J gene: TRBJ2-3; D gene: TRBD1; clone size: -; V gene: TRBV13; CDR3 protein: CASSSPPGTGGTSGYTDTQYF; CDR3 DNA: TGTGCCAGCAGCTCCCCTCCCGGGACAGGGGGAACTAGCGGGTACACAGATACGCAGTATTTT
J gene: TRBJ2-3; D gene: -; clone size: once; V gene: TRBV9; CDR3 protein: CASSPRSGIQSTDTQYF; CDR3 DNA: TGTGCCAGCAGCCCCCGATCAGGGATTCAAAGCACAGATACGCAGTATTTT
J gene: TRBJ1-5; D gene: -; clone size: -; V gene: TRBV11-2; CDR3 protein: CASSLEPGMPQHF; CDR3 DNA: TGTGCCAGCAGCTTAGAGCCCGGGATGCCCCAGCATTTT
J gene: TRBJ2-6; D gene: -; clone size: once; V gene: TRBV5-1; CDR3 protein: CASSLGQAMGVLTF; CDR3 DNA: TGCGCCAGCAGCTTGGGACAGGCAATGGGCGTCCTGACTTTC
J gene: TRBJ2-1; D gene: TRBD1; clone size: once; V gene: TRBV7-2; CDR3 protein: CASRAGGYNEQFF; CDR3 DNA: TGTGCCAGCAGAGCAGGGGGTTACAATGAGCAGTTCTTC
J gene: TRBJ1-1; D gene: TRBD1; clone size: -; V gene: TRBV7-9; CDR3 protein: CASSDRDRPNTEAFF; CDR3 DNA: TGTGCCAGCAGCGACCGGGACAGACCGAACACTGAAGCTTTCTTT
J gene: TRBJ2-1; D gene: TRBD2; clone size: -; V gene: TRBV5-1; CDR3 protein: CASSLNPGLAGEQFF; CDR3 DNA: TGCGCCAGCAGCTTAAACCCGGGACTAGCGGGTGAGCAGTTCTTC
J gene: TRBJ1-2; D gene: -; clone size: -; V gene: TRBV28; CDR3 protein: CASSLGDSVSYGYTF; CDR3 DNA: TGTGCCAGCAGTTTAGGAGACAGCGTTTCCTATGGCTACACCTTC
J gene: TRBJ2-1; D gene: -; clone size: -; V gene: TRBV28; CDR3 protein: CASSLLGQAPYNEQFF; CDR3 DNA: TGTGCCAGCAGTTTATTAGGACAAGCCCCCTACAATGAGCAGTTCTTC
J gene: TRBJ2-5; D gene: -; clone size: -; V gene: TRBV5-6; CDR3 protein: CASSFFLYQETQYF; CDR3 DNA: TGTGCCAGCAGCTTCTTCCTGTACCAAGAGACCCAGTACTTC